A single sample gave rise to the 25 T cell receptor beta chains below, sequenced in a study of T cells in localized non-small cell lung cancer. Only in-frame clones appear in the TCRdb table, and some are missing; sequencing was by immunoSEQ multiplex PCR. This table has around 10,000 clones, 29% appearing once. This specimen was lung tumor tissue, taken before any cancer treatment. The receptors here all came from a man aged 40 to 70 with stage I lung adenocarcinoma.

This chain connects TRBV11-3 to TRBJ2-7; maybe TRBD2 (5 bases). Germline V gene lookup returns CDR1 SGHNT and CDR2 YENEEA. This CDR3 is built from 15 residues. Trimming stripped 3 bases from V and 6 bases from J, with 18 bases between. For the CDR3, the DNA is TGTGCCAGCAGCTTCTACACGGGAACCGGAGGCGAGCAGTACTTC. This sequence encodes CASSFYTGTGGEQYF.

V gene TRBV19 combines with J gene TRBJ1-2; unclear D gene. Per germline, CDR1 LNHDA and CDR2 SQIVND (reference sequence). V lost 1 base to trimming and J lost 7 bases, with 19 bases between them. The CDR3 contains 16 residues. As DNA, the CDR3 is TGTGCCAGTAGTATAGTTCACCGGGTGAAGGATGGTGGCTACACCTTC. Translated, it gives CASSIVHRVKDGGYTF.

This clone rates as medium-sized. This chain's CDR3 is CASSSGLSSYNEQFF. CDR3 DNA sequence: TGTGCCAGCAGCTCAGGCTTAAGCTCCTACAATGAGCAGTTCTTC. The V gene is TRBV11-3, the J gene TRBJ2-1; unclear D gene. CDR1 and CDR2 (germline): SGHNT, YENEEA. The CDR3 length is 15 residues. Trimming pared 4 bases from V and 0 bases from J, leaving 10 bases between. The full variable domain, in which reference TRBV11-3 and TRBJ2-1 provide the parts outside the CDR3, is EAGVVQSPRYKIIEKKQPVAFWCNPISGHNTLYWYLQNLGQGPELLIRYENEEAVDDSQLPKDRFSAERLKGVDSTLKIQPAELGDSAVYLCASSSGLSSYNEQFFGPGTRLTVL.

This clone has only a few counts. The V and J genes are TRBV11-3 and TRBJ2-7, with D possibly being TRBD1 or TRBD2 (5 bases each). The germline V gene has CDR1 SGHNT and CDR2 YENEEA. The CDR3 spans 14 residues. Trimming cost V 3 bases and J 0 bases, with 9 bases left between them. The CDR3 reads CASSFGDHSYEQYF. CDR3 bases: TGTGCCAGCAGCTTTGGGGACCACTCCTACGAGCAGTACTTC. Full variable domain (missing parts from reference TRBV11-3 and TRBJ2-7): EAGVVQSPRYKIIEKKQPVAFWCNPISGHNTLYWYLQNLGQGPELLIRYENEEAVDDSQLPKDRFSAERLKGVDSTLKIQPAELGDSAVYLCASSFGDHSYEQYFGPGTRLTVT.

The rearrangement links TRBV19 to TRBJ1-1, with D hard to call. The CDR3 totals 12 residues. The V and J ends lost 4 bases and 12 bases respectively, with 15 bases between them. From germline, CDR1 is LNHDA and CDR2 SQIVND (reference sequence). CDR3 in DNA: TGTGCCAGTAGTAGCGGTATGGGCATGCCTTTCTTT. Amino acid sequence: CASSSGMGMPFF. The whole variable domain, filled in from reference TRBV19 and TRBJ1-1, reads DGGITQSPKYLFRKEGQNVTLSCEQNLNHDAMYWYRQDPGQGLRLIYYSQIVNDFQKGDIAEGYSVSREKKESFPLTVTSAQKNPTAFYLCASSSGMGMPFFGQGTRLTVV.

Details on this clone: Mismatch with germline at one junction end may stem from a read error. This chain connects TRBV6-8 to TRBJ1-2; possible D gene TRBD1, 5 bases. The CDR3 runs to 12 residues. Germline loops: CDR1 MNHGY, CDR2 SAAAGT. Here the CDR3 DNA reads TGTGCCATCAGTGGGGACGTTCCCGGCTACACCTTC. Translation gives CAISGDVPGYTF.

The chain joins TRBV11-3 to TRBJ1-6, with D hard to call. V lost 1 base and J 7 bases, leaving 17 bases between the germline ends. The CDR3 contains 17 residues. Germline V lookup: CDR1 SGHNT, CDR2 YENEEA. The CDR3 protein is CASSLGAGPGFNSPLHF. CDR3 coding DNA: TGTGCCAGCAGCTTAGGTGCTGGACCGGGATTCAATTCACCCCTCCACTTT.

This clone has a single count. The gene calls are TRBV15 and TRBJ2-1; 11 bases map to TRBD2. V trimming: 0 bases; J trimming: 10 bases; junction bases outside the gene matches: 5. CDR1 is LNHNV and CDR2 is YYDKDF in the germline V gene (reference sequence). CDR3 length equals 15 residues. The DNA for the CDR3 is TGTGCCACCAGCAGAGACTTAGCGGGGGGGCAAGAGCAGTTCTTC. It translates to CATSRDLAGGQEQFF.

The table lists this clone with a few counts. This chain links TRBV14 with TRBJ1-6, with D unresolved. This CDR3 has 15 residues. In germline, CDR1 is SGHDN, CDR2 FVKESK. V lost 1 base and J 7 bases, leaving 11 bases between the germline ends. The CDR3 coding sequence is TGTGCCAGCAGCCAAGGACGGGTCGCGAATTCACCCCTCCACTTT. It translates to CASSQGRVANSPLHF.

This clone was found many times. The genes are TRBV9 and TRBJ1-3; no clear D. Germline CDR1 is SGDLS and CDR2 is YYNGEE. Deletions cut 0 bases from V and 1 base from J, with 17 bases between. CDR3 length equals 18 residues. CDR3: CASSVEVGGWSSGNTIYF. The CDR3 coding sequence is TGTGCCAGCAGCGTAGAAGTGGGAGGGTGGAGTTCTGGAAACACCATATATTTT.

This clone is termed medium-sized. V and J are TRBV11-3 and TRBJ1-6; a weak D match, TRBD1 (5 bases). The V end lost 0 bases, the J end lost 9 bases, and 9 bases lay between the germline ends. The CDR3 loop spans 14 amino acids. Germline CDR1 reads SGHNT; CDR2 reads YENEEA. The CDR3 DNA follows: TGTGCCAGCAGCTTAGAGGGGGATGGTTCACCCCTCCACTTT. Protein product: CASSLEGDGSPLHF.

This clone was detected a few times. This chain joins TRBV2 and TRBJ2-7, with a weak D call TRBD1 (7 bases). The germline CDR1 and CDR2 sequences are SNHLY and FYNNEI. The germline V and J ends were trimmed by 6 bases and 0 bases, with 24 bases remaining between them. The CDR3 runs to 18 residues. The CDR3 nucleotides read TGTGCCAGCAGCCCCACAGGTTCAGGGGGGACAGACTCCTACGAGCAGTACTTC. Translated, it gives CASSPTGSGGTDSYEQYF.

The chain couples TRBV18 to TRBJ1-1, with D uncertain. CDR1 and CDR2 (germline): KGHSH, LQKENI. Deletions cut 3 bases from V and 0 bases from J, with 5 bases between. The CDR3 consists of 13 residues. DNA of the CDR3: TGTGCCAGCTCACCCCAATTGAACACTGAAGCTTTCTTT. Protein product: CASSPQLNTEAFF.

This chain uses TRBV5-1 with TRBJ1-2; D ambiguous. This CDR3 contains 14 residues. Germline CDR1 is SGHRS and CDR2 is YFSETQ. Trimming shortened V by 3 bases and J by 3 bases, and 12 bases separated the two germline ends. CDR3 DNA sequence: TGCGCCAGCAGCTCCGCGGATGGCTACTATGGCTACACCTTC. Translated, it gives CASSSADGYYGYTF.

This clone was detected a few times. The chain carries TRBV5-1 and TRBJ1-2, with 7 bases matching TRBD1. V was pared by 1 base and J by 7 bases, with 10 bases of the junction left unmatched. Germline assignment: CDR1 SGHRS and CDR2 YFSETQ. CDR3 length: 15 residues. CDR3 nucleotides: TGCGCCAGCAGCTTGCAACGGACAGGAGATGGTGGCTACACCTTC. The encoded protein is CASSLQRTGDGGYTF.

The chain couples TRBV5-1 to TRBJ1-3; D is unclear. Trimming cost V 4 bases and J 0 bases, with 11 bases left between them. Germline-derived CDR1 and CDR2 are SGHRS and YFSETQ. The CDR3 sequence is 15 residues long. The CDR3 sequence is CASSPHYDSGNTIYF. The CDR3 region has the DNA TGCGCCAGCAGCCCTCACTACGACTCTGGAAACACCATATATTTT.

This clone appeared a few times. This rearrangement joins TRBV6-8 to TRBJ2-7, with TRBD2 as a possible D gene (7 bases). The CDR3 has 15 residues. Trimming took 0 bases from V and 4 from J, leaving 13 bases between them. In germline, CDR1 is MNHGY, CDR2 SAAAGT. CDR3 nucleotide sequence: TGTGCCAGCAGTTACTCGGAGGGGGGGTTATACGAGCAGTACTTC. It encodes CASSYSEGGLYEQYF.

The rearrangement uses TRBV29-1 and TRBJ1-2; D gene unclear. Germline V CDR1 and CDR2: SQVTM, ANQGSEA. V lost 0 bases, J lost 8 bases, and 16 bases lay in between. The CDR3 has 14 residues. The CDR3 here is CSVEDLGKTWGYTF. DNA for the CDR3: TGCAGCGTTGAAGATCTAGGGAAAACGTGGGGCTACACCTTC.

This sequence joins TRBV5-1 and TRBJ2-3, with D possibly matching TRBD1 (5 bases). The CDR3 is made up of 15 amino acids. From germline, CDR1 is SGHRS and CDR2 YFSETQ. V lost 2 bases, J lost 2 bases, and 12 bases lay in between. The CDR3 DNA reads as TGCGCCAGCAGCTTTGACAGATTTATCACAGATACGCAGTATTTT. Residues: CASSFDRFITDTQYF.

The chain links TRBV30 to TRBJ1-2; D is perhaps TRBD1 (5 bases). Germline V lookup: CDR1 GTSNPN, CDR2 SVGIG (reference sequence). Trimming removed 3 bases from V and 4 bases from J, with 9 bases in between. This CDR3 is built from 12 residues. In DNA, the CDR3 is TGTGCCTGGAGGAAAGGGACCTATGGCTACACCTTC. Amino acids: CAWRKGTYGYTF.

The chain joins TRBV7-2 to TRBJ2-5; D assignment may be TRBD1 or TRBD2 (5 bases each). The length of the CDR3 is 13 residues. V lost 5 bases to trimming and J lost 2 bases, with 9 bases between them. Germline CDR1 is SGHTA and CDR2 is FQGNSA. This CDR3 is CASSGTVQETQYF. The DNA of the CDR3 is TGTGCCAGCAGCGGGACGGTTCAAGAGACCCAGTACTTC.

This clone was detected many times. The V gene is TRBV11-3, the J gene TRBJ2-5, with 10 bases fitting TRBD1. The V gene's germline CDR1 is SGHNT and CDR2 YENEEA. Trimming took 5 bases from V and 5 from J; bases not matched to a gene: 5. The CDR3 covers 14 residues. CDR3 sequence reads: CASSVTGGFETQYF. CDR3 bases: TGTGCCAGCAGCGTGACAGGGGGCTTTGAGACCCAGTACTTC.

The chain joins TRBV5-1 to TRBJ1-1, with 9 bases aligning to TRBD1. CDR3 length: 16 residues. CDR1 is SGHRS and CDR2 is YFSETQ in the germline V gene. The J segment lost 0 bases and the V segment lost 1 base, leaving 4 bases of the junction unmatched. The CDR3 spells CASSLLDRGMNTEAFF. CDR3 nucleotide sequence: TGCGCCAGCAGCTTGCTGGACAGGGGAATGAACACTGAAGCTTTCTTT.

The chain links TRBV29-1 to TRBJ2-3; D tentatively fits TRBD1 or TRBD2 (6 bases each). The CDR3 has 13 residues. Germline-derived CDR1 and CDR2 are SQVTM and ANQGSEA. V was trimmed by 8 bases and J by 9 bases, leaving 21 bases between them. CDR3 residues: CSMRGDLSQTQYF. Written as DNA, the CDR3 is TGCAGCATGAGGGGGGACCTCTCCCAAACGCAGTATTTT.

V usage is TRBV11-3 and J usage is TRBJ1-1; a weak D match, TRBD1 (6 bases). Per germline, CDR1 SGHNT and CDR2 YENEEA. The CDR3 contains 14 residues. Trimming removed 3 bases at V and 4 bases at J, with 12 bases between. The CDR3 DNA sequence: TGTGCCAGCAGCTTGTTGACAGGCCCCACTGAAGCTTTCTTT. It is translated as CASSLLTGPTEAFF.